This T cell receptor (beta chain) derives from a study of patients and donors after allogeneic stem cell transplantation. From germline, CDR1 is LGHDT and CDR2 YNNKEL (reference sequence). The V segment lost 5 bases and the J segment 0 bases; nucleotides outside the gene matches: 3. The CDR3 runs to 17 residues. MiXCR was run by TCRdb on the RT-PCR reads, yielding one entry per CDR3 protein. The sample has about a million distinct CDR3 sequences, about 20% seen once. The clonotype was recovered from a human donor who was either an allogeneic HSCT recipient or a stem cell or donor lymphocyte infusion donor (not recorded which). It is not recorded whose cells these are; they may come from a transplant donor. V usage is TRBV3-1 and J usage is TRBJ2-3, with 15 bases matching TRBD2. The sample was blood, either unsorted or a sorted T cell fraction (not recorded which). CDR3: CASSGTSGGFSTDTQYF. Written as DNA, the CDR3 is TGTGCCAGCAGCGGGACTAGCGGGGGGTTTAGCACAGATACGCAGTATTTT.